These T cell receptor beta chains were read from a single sample in a study of T cells in Graves' hyperthyroidism and ophthalmopathy. TCRdb processed the multiplex PCR reads anew with MiXCR; each CDR3 protein has one entry. The repertoire holds hundreds of thousands of distinct CDR3 sequences, with roughly 15% as singletons. The specimen sequenced was blood. All receptors come from a woman between 18 and 29 years old with Graves' hyperthyroidism. Both conserved end residues are part of each CDR3. A D gene is named only where the DNA matches it firmly. Expanded clones get a size class; other rows say once, few or many, or leave the size out.

V	J	D	size	DNA	CDR3
TRBV4-1	TRBJ1-1	NA	NA	TGCGCCAGCAGCCGTTTCCCGATAGGGCCCATGAACACTGAAGCTTTCTTT	CASSRFPIGPMNTEAFF
TRBV10-1	TRBJ1-2	TRBD1	few	TGCGCCAGCAGTGAGCGACAGGGTGATGGCTACACCTTC	CASSERQGDGYTF
TRBV28	TRBJ2-1	NA	few	TGTGCCAGTTGGGGGGACGACAATGAGCAGTTCTTC	CASWGDDNEQFF
TRBV7-9	TRBJ2-7	NA	many	TGTGCCAGCAGCTTAGCGGTCGGGGGGCGGGCCTACGAGCAGTACTTC	CASSLAVGGRAYEQYF
TRBV15	TRBJ1-5	NA	few	TGTGCCACCAGCAGAGATTCCAGCCGAAGGGCGGATCAGCCCCAGCATTTT	CATSRDSSRRADQPQHF
TRBV6-1	TRBJ2-5	TRBD1	many	TGTGCCAGCAGTATACAACAGGGGGCACGGGAGACCCAGTACTTC	CASSIQQGARETQYF
TRBV28	TRBJ2-1	TRBD1	many	TGTGCCAGCATCGGGACAGGTGGTTCCTACAATGAGCAGTTCTTC	CASIGTGGSYNEQFF
TRBV18	TRBJ2-7	TRBD2	NA	TGTGCCAGCTCACCGCGGGAGGGGGGGAATCACGAGCAGTACTTC	CASSPREGGNHEQYF
TRBV19	TRBJ2-1	NA	few	TGTGCCAGTAGTATTTCACAGGGCTCCGATGAGCAGTTCTTC	CASSISQGSDEQFF
TRBV30	TRBJ2-3	TRBD2	many	TGTGCCTGGAGTCCCGCTAGCGGGATAAGCACAGATACGCAGTATTTT	CAWSPASGISTDTQYF
TRBV7-3	TRBJ1-6	NA	few	TGTGCCAGCAGCTTAACTGCAGGCGGAAATTCACCCCTCCACTTT	CASSLTAGGNSPLHF
TRBV7-9	TRBJ2-5	TRBD1	NA	TGTGCCAGCAGCACCGGCCGGGACAGGGGGGAGACCCAGTACTTC	CASSTGRDRGETQYF
TRBV11-2	TRBJ2-1	NA	few	TGTGCCAGCAGCTTCTTTCTTGGGGACTCCTACAATGAGCAGTTCTTC	CASSFFLGDSYNEQFF
TRBV5-1	TRBJ2-1	NA	many	TGCGCCAGCAGCTTGGAAGGACAAACCTACAATGAGCAGTTCTTC	CASSLEGQTYNEQFF
TRBV5-4	TRBJ1-1	NA	many	TGTGCCAGCAGCCCCCTGGCCAGCGTGAACACTGAAGCTTTCTTT	CASSPLASVNTEAFF
TRBV6-2/TRBV6-3	TRBJ1-5	NA	NA	TGTGCCAGTTGGCAGGGGATTAGCAATCAGCCCCAGCATTTT	CASWQGISNQPQHF
TRBV20-1	TRBJ1-3	NA	NA	TGCAGTGGCGGGACGGCCGGTGGTAACACCATATATTTT	CSGGTAGGNTIYF
TRBV18	TRBJ2-1	NA	NA	TGTGCCAGCTCACCACCATGGACCCCCTACAATGAGCAGTTCTTC	CASSPPWTPYNEQFF
TRBV4-1	TRBJ2-1	TRBD1	NA	TGCGCCAGCAGCTGGGGGGACAGGGACGACAATGAGCAGTTCTTC	CASSWGDRDDNEQFF
TRBV18	TRBJ1-1	NA	many	TGTGCCAGCTCACCACAGGAGGTTGACACTGAAGCTTTCTTT	CASSPQEVDTEAFF
TRBV3-1	TRBJ2-3	TRBD2	few	TGTGCCAGCAGCCAACAACTGACTAGCGAGCGCACAGATACGCAGTATTTT	CASSQQLTSERTDTQYF
TRBV5-1	TRBJ1-1	NA	few	TGCGCCAGCAGCTTGCCGGACAGAAATTTGAACACTGAAGCTTTCTTT	CASSLPDRNLNTEAFF
TRBV2	TRBJ1-5	NA	NA	TGTGCCAGCAGTGTTCTAGGGGCTGCTCAGCCCCAGCATTTT	CASSVLGAAQPQHF
TRBV28	TRBJ2-1	NA	NA	TGTGCCAGCATTACGAGGCGTAATGAGCAGTTCTTC	CASITRRNEQFF
TRBV15	TRBJ2-7	NA	many	TGTGCCACCAGCAGAGATCAAAGGGGGACCTACGAGCAGTACTTC	CATSRDQRGTYEQYF
TRBV29-1	TRBJ1-1	NA	NA	TGCAGCGTTGAACCCCGCTCCTCCCGGACTGAAGCTTTCTTT	CSVEPRSSRTEAFF
TRBV4-1	TRBJ2-7	NA	NA	TGCGCCAGCAGCCACCGGGGGGTAGGGACAGGACCCTACGAGCAGTACTTC	CASSHRGVGTGPYEQYF
TRBV20-1	TRBJ2-5	NA	few	TGCAGTGCTAGAGATTTTCGGGGGAAAGAGACCCAGTACTTC	CSARDFRGKETQYF
TRBV11-1	TRBJ2-1	TRBD2	many	TGTGCCAGCAGCTTTTCCGCGGCAGCGGGATACAATGAGCAGTTCTTC	CASSFSAAAGYNEQFF
TRBV6-2/TRBV6-3	TRBJ2-2	TRBD1	NA	TGTGCCAGCAGTTTCGGACAGGGGGCGCTTGGCACCGGGGAGCTGTTTTTT	CASSFGQGALGTGELFF
TRBV7-9	TRBJ1-4	NA	few	TGTGCCAGCAGCTTAGACAGCGCCCTACTAGGTGCGAATGAAAAACTGTTTTTT	CASSLDSALLGANEKLFF
TRBV19	TRBJ2-1	TRBD2	few	TGTGCCAGTAGTAGCTGGGGCGGGGGCTACAATGAGCAGTTCTTC	CASSSWGGGYNEQFF
TRBV29-1	TRBJ2-2	NA	NA	TGCAGCGTTGTTGGGTGGAACACCGGGGAGCTGTTTTTT	CSVVGWNTGELFF
TRBV18	TRBJ2-1	TRBD1	many	TGTGCCAGCTCACCCCGGACAGGGCGCAATGAGCAGTTCTTC	CASSPRTGRNEQFF
TRBV5-5	TRBJ1-5	NA	few	TGTGCCAGCAGCCCCACGGGGGCGAGCCAGCCCCAGCATTTT	CASSPTGASQPQHF
TRBV5-1	TRBJ1-3	NA	many	TGCGCCAGCAGCTCTGCCTCGAGCGCGTCTGGAAACACCATATATTTT	CASSSASSASGNTIYF
TRBV12-3/TRBV12-4	TRBJ2-7	NA	few	TGTGCCAGCAGCACTTTACAGGGTTCCTACGAGCAGTACTTC	CASSTLQGSYEQYF
TRBV29-1	TRBJ1-1	NA	NA	TGCAGCGTTGAAGGGGGCGGCGGCGCAGCCACTGAAGCTTTCTTT	CSVEGGGGAATEAFF
TRBV28	TRBJ1-5	NA	many	TGTGCCAGCAGCGTCTTGATCCAGCCCCAGCATTTT	CASSVLIQPQHF
TRBV13	TRBJ2-7	TRBD2	many	TGTGCCAGCAGCCGCCCTGCGGGAGGCAACGAGCAGTACTTC	CASSRPAGGNEQYF
TRBV28	TRBJ2-7	NA	many	TGTGCCGCCGGGGGAGGTCGCTACGAGCAGTACTTC	CAAGGGRYEQYF
TRBV11-2	TRBJ1-2	NA	NA	TGTGCCAGCAGCCCCACAGTGCCCTATGGCTACACCTTC	CASSPTVPYGYTF
TRBV7-9	TRBJ2-4	NA	NA	TGTGCCAGCAGCTCAGTAGGGGCACGAAACATTCAGTACTTC	CASSSVGARNIQYF
TRBV11-2	TRBJ2-1	TRBD2	many	TGTGCCAGCAGCCCCGCCGGGACTAGCGGGAGCTTAGGCTCCTACAATGAGCAGTTCTTC	CASSPAGTSGSLGSYNEQFF
TRBV28	TRBJ2-3	TRBD2	many	TGTGCCAGCAGTCCCTGGTTGCGGGAGGCCAGGGCAGATACGCAGTATTTT	CASSPWLREARADTQYF
TRBV7-2	TRBJ2-5	TRBD1	many	TGTGCCAGCAGCTTAGACAGAGCAGGGGGAAGCCAAGAGACCCAGTACTTC	CASSLDRAGGSQETQYF